This TCR beta chain appears in the sequencing data of a study of T cells in localized non-small cell lung cancer. The table came from immunoSEQ multiplex PCR; TCRdb's copy has only in-frame clones and leaves some out. This sample has under 95,000 clones, with approximately 80% found just once. Study-level findings and limits: Sequence data derive from only one tumor region, so heterogeneity remains possible.

From germline, CDR1 is LNHDA and CDR2 SQIVND (reference sequence). This CDR3 has 14 residues. V lost 0 bases and J lost 9, with 12 bases in between. Notes on this clone: What it binds is not known.

Sequencing used peripheral blood, obtained before any cancer treatment. This sequence originates from a female donor aged 60 or older with stage I lung adenocarcinoma. The rearrangement links TRBV19 to TRBJ2-1; D is perhaps TRBD1 (6 bases). The CDR3 is CASSIDGGPVEQFF. CDR3 coding DNA: TGTGCCAGTAGTATAGATGGGGGCCCGGTTGAGCAGTTCTTC.